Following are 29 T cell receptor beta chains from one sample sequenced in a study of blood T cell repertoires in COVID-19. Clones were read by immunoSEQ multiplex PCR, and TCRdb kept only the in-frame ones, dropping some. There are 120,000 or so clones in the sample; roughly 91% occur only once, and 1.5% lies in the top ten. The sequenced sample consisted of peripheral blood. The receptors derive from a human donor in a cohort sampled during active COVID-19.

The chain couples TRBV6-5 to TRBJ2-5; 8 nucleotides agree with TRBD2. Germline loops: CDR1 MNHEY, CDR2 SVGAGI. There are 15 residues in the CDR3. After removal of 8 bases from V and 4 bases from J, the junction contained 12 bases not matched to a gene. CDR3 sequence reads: CASANPGGAGETQYF. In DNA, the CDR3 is TGTGCCAGCGCTAACCCGGGGGGGGCGGGAGAGACCCAGTACTTC.

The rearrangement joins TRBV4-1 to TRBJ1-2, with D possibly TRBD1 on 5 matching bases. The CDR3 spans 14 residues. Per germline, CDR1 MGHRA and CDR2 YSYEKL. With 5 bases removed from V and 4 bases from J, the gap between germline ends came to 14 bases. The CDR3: CASSAQTVIYGYTF. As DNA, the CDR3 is TGCGCCAGCAGCGCTCAGACAGTTATCTATGGCTACACCTTC.

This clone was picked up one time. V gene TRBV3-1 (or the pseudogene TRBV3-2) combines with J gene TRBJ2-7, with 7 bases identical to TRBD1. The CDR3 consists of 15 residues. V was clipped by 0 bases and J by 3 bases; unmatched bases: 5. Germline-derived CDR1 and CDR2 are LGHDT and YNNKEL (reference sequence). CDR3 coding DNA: TGTGCCAGCAGCCAAGAGGGACAGATGTTCTACGAGCAGTACTTC. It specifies CASSQEGQMFYEQYF.

The chain's CDR3 is CASSEVQRGPQETQYF. The CDR3, as DNA: TGTGCCAGCAGTGAAGTGCAGCGGGGGCCCCAAGAGACCCAGTACTTC. The chain employs TRBV2 and TRBJ2-5; the match to TRBD2 covers 8 bases. CDR3 length: 16 residues. Germline CDR1 reads SNHLY; CDR2 reads FYNNEI. Trimming cost V 1 base and J 1 base; bases outside gene matches: 5. The full variable domain, in which reference TRBV2 and TRBJ2-5 provide the parts outside the CDR3, is EPEVTQTPSHQVTQMGQEVILRCVPISNHLYFYWYRQILGQKVEFLVSFYNNEISEKSEIFDDQFSVERPDGSNFTLKIRSTKLEDSAMYFCASSEVQRGPQETQYFGPGTRLLVL.

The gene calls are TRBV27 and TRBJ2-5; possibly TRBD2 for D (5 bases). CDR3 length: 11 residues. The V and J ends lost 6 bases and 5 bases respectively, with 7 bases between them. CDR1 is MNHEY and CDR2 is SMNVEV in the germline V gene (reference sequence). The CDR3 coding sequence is TGTGCCAGCAGACGCGGGGAGACCCAGTACTTC. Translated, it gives CASRRGETQYF.

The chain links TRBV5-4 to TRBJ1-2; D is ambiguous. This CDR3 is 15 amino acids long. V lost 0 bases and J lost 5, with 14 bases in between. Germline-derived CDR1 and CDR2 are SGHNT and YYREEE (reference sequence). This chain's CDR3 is CASSLVGKMKYGYTF. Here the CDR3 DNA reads TGTGCCAGCAGCTTGGTGGGCAAAATGAAATATGGCTACACCTTC.

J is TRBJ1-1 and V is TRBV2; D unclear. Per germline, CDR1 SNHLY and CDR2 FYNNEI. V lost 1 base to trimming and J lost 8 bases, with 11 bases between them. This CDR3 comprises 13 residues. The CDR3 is CASSEGSVREAFF. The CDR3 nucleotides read TGTGCCAGCAGTGAAGGGTCAGTGCGGGAAGCTTTCTTT.

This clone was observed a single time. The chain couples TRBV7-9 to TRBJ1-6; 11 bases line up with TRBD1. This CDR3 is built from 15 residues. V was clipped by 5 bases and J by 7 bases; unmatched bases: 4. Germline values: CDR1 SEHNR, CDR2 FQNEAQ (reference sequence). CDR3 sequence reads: CASSTGTGGNSPLHF. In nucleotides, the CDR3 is TGTGCCAGCAGCACCGGGACAGGGGGGAATTCACCCCTCCACTTT.

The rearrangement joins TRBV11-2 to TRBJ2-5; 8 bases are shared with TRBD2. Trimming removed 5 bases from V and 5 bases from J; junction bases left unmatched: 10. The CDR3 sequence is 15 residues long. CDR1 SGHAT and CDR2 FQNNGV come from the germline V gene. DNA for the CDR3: TGTGCCAGCAGCCCAATTAGGACTAGCTCGGAGACCCAGTACTTC. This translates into CASSPIRTSSETQYF.

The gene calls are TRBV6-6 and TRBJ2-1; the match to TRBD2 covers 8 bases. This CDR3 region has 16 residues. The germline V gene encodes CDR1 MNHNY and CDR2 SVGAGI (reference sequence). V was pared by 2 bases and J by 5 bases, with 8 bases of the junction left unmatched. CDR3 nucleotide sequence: TGTGCCAGCAGTTACGTAACTAGCGGATATAACAATGAGCAGTTCTTC. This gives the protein CASSYVTSGYNNEQFF.

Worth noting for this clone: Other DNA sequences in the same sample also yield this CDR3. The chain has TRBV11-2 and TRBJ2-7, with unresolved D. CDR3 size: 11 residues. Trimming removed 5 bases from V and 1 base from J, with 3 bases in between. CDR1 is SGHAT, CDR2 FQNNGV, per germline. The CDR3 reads CASSPSYEQYF. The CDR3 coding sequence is TGTGCCAGCAGCCCATCCTACGAGCAGTACTTC.

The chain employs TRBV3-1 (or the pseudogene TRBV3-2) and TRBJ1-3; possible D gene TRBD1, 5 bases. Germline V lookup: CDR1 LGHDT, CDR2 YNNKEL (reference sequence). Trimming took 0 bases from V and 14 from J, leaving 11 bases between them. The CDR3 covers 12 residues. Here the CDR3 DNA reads TGTGCCAGCAGCCAAGACAGGGCCCCATTATATTTT. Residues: CASSQDRAPLYF.

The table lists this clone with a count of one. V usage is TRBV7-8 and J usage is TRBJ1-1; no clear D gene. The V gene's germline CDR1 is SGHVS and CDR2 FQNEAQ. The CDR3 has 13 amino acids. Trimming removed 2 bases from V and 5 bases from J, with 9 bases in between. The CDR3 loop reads CASSLLVGTEAFF. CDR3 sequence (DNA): TGTGCCAGCAGCTTATTAGTCGGGACTGAAGCTTTCTTT.

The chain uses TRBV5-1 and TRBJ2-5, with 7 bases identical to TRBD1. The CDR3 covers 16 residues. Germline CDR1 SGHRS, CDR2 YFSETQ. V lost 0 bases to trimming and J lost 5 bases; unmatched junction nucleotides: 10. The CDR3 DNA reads TGCGCCAGCAGCTTGGACAGGGGAGTTTCGATTGAGACCCAGTACTTC. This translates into CASSLDRGVSIETQYF.

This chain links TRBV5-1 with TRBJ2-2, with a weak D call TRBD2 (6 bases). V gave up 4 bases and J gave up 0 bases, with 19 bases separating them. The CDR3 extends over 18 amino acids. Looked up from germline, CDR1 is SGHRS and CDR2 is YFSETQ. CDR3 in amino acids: CASSLGGPGLTNTGELFF. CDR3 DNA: TGCGCCAGCAGCCTTGGGGGTCCGGGACTGACGAACACCGGGGAGCTGTTTTTT.

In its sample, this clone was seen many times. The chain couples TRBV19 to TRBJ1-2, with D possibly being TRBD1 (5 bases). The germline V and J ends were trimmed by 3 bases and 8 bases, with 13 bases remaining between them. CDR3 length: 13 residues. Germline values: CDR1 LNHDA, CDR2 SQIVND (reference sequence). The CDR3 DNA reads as TGTGCCAGTAGTATCGGGGGGAATGTCGGCTACACCTTC. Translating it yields CASSIGGNVGYTF.

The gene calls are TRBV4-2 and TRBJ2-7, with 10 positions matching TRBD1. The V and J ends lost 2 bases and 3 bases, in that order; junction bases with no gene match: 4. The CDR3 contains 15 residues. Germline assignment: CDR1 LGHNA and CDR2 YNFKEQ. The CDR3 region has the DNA TGTGCCAGCAGCCAATCCGGGACAGGGGACTACGAGCAGTACTTC. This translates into CASSQSGTGDYEQYF.

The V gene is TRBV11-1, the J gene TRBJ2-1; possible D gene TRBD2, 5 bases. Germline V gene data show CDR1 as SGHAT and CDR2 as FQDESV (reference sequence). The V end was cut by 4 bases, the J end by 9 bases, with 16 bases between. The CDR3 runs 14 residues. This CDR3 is CASSSPEERGEQFF. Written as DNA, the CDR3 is TGTGCCAGCAGCTCCCCTGAGGAACGGGGTGAGCAGTTCTTC.

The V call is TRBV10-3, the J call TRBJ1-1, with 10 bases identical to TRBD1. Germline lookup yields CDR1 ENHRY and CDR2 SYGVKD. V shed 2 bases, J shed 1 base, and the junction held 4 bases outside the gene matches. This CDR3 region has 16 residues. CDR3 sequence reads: CAISEGDRGGNTEAFF. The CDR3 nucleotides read TGTGCCATCAGTGAGGGGGACAGGGGAGGGAACACTGAAGCTTTCTTT.

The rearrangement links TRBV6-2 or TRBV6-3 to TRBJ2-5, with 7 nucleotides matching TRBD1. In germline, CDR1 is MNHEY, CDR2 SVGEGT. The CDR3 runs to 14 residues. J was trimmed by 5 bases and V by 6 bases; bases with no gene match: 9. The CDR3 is CASSHHRGRETQYF. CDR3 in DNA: TGTGCCAGCAGCCATCACAGGGGTCGTGAGACCCAGTACTTC.

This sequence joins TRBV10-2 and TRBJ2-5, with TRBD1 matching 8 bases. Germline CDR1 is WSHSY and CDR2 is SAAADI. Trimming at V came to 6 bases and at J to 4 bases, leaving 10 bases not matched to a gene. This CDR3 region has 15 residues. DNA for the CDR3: TGCGCCAGCAGGCCTGGCAGGGGGCGCGTAGAGACCCAGTACTTC. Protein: CASRPGRGRVETQYF.

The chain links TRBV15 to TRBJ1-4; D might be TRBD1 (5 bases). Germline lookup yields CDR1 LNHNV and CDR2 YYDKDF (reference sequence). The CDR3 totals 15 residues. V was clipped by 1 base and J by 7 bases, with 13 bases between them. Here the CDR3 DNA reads TGTGCCACCAGCAGAGGGGTGGGGGGGGGTGAAAAACTGTTTTTT. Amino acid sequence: CATSRGVGGGEKLFF.

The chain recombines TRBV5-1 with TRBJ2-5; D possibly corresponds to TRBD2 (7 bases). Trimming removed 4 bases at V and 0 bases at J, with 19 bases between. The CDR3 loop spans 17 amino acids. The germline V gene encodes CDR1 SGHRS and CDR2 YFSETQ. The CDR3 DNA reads TGCGCCAGCAGCCCCCGGGGGGCAGCCAACTACCAAGAGACCCAGTACTTC. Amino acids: CASSPRGAANYQETQYF.

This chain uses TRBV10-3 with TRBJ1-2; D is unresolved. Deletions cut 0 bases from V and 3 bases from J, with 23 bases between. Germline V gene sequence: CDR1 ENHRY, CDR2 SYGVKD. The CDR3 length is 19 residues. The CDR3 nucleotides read TGTGCCATCAGTGAGTCGAATATTGCTGTATTTCGCGCGTACTATGGCTACACCTTC. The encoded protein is CAISESNIAVFRAYYGYTF.

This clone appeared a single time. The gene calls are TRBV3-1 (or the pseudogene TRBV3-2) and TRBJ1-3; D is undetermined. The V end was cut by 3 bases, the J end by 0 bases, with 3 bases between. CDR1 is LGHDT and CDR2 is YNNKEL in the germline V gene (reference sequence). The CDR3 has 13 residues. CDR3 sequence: CASSQSSGNTIYF. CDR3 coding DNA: TGTGCCAGCAGCCAGAGCTCTGGAAACACCATATATTTT.

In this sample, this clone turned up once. CDR3: CASSHTGGNQPQHF. The CDR3 DNA reads as TGCGCCAGCAGCCATACAGGGGGCAATCAGCCCCAGCATTTT. The chain couples TRBV5-1 to TRBJ1-5; 7 nucleotides line up with TRBD1. Trimming took 4 bases from V and 2 from J; bases not matched to a gene: 3. Germline V lookup: CDR1 SGHRS, CDR2 YFSETQ. CDR3 length: 14 amino acids.

CDR3: CASSLSSTGRSPLHF. The CDR3, as DNA: TGTGCCAGCAGTTTATCGTCTACAGGGCGATCACCCCTCCACTTT. The chain combines TRBV28 with TRBJ1-6; possibly TRBD1 for D (6 bases). The CDR3 runs to 15 residues. Germline V gene lookup returns CDR1 MDHEN and CDR2 SYDVKM. Trimming left V 1 base short and J 10 bases short, with 14 bases between.

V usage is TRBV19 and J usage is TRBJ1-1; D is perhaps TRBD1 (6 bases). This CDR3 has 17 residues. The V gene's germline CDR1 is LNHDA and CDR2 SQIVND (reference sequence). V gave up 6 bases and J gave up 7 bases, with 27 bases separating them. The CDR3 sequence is CASRYSQGGRGESEAFF. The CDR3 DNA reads TGTGCCAGTAGATACTCTCAAGGCGGCAGGGGAGAGAGTGAAGCTTTCTTT.

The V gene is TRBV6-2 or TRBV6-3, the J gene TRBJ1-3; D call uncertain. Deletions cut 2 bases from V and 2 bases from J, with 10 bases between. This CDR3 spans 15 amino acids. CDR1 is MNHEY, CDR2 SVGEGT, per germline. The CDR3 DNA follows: TGTGCCAGCAGTTACGTCCCTGGCCCTGGAAACACCATATATTTT. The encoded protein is CASSYVPGPGNTIYF.